This T cell receptor beta chain was sequenced for a study of blood T cell repertoires in COVID-19. The wider study: The analysed material was cDNA or gDNA that came from T cells, B-cell-depleted T cells, or PBMCs.

Some clones are missing from TCRdb's copy, which holds only in-frame ones; the method was immunoSEQ multiplex PCR. The sample has approximately 41,000 clones, more than 75% seen once. This clone has a handful of counts. This sequence was found in a human donor in a cohort sampled during active COVID-19. Sequencing was performed on peripheral blood.

CDR3 bases: TGTGCCAGCAGCTTAATGGGGAGGGGGAACAATGAGCAGTTCTTC. Translation: CASSLMGRGNNEQFF. The rearrangement joins TRBV11-2 to TRBJ2-1; a possible D gene is TRBD2 (7 bases). Germline lookup yields CDR1 SGHAT and CDR2 FQNNGV. The CDR3 covers 15 residues. The V end lost 2 bases, the J end lost 5 bases, and 13 bases lay between the germline ends.